This T cell receptor (beta chain) was profiled in a study of graft-versus-host responses after intestinal transplantation. Study summary: Anti-thymocyte globulin served as induction for all recipients, who then took tacrolimus and steroids for about 3 years.

The V end was cut by 4 bases, the J end by 14 bases, with 19 bases between. Germline V CDR1 and CDR2: SGHRS, YFSETQ. This CDR3 comprises 13 residues. Clones were read by immunoSEQ multiplex PCR, and TCRdb kept only the in-frame ones, dropping some. Found here are some 12,000 clones, around 82% of them singletons; the top ten hold approximately 50%. The origin of this receptor is a human patient who received an intestinal transplant, so some T cells may come from the graft donor. Sequenced here: PBMCs, sampled approximately 130 days after transplant. J is TRBJ1-5 and V is TRBV5-1; D is unresolved. The CDR3 protein is CASSPTGVGNKHF. The DNA of the CDR3 is TGCGCCAGCAGCCCAACTGGGGTCGGGAATAAGCATTTT.